This T cell receptor (beta chain) appears in the sequencing data of a study of shared clonotypes between healthy human individuals. Points from the study as a whole: Sorted-subset sequencing was shown by rarefaction to be incomplete despite large depth. Generally, naive subsets came out with larger estimated richness than memory subsets.

Of note for this clone: Its antigen is unidentified.

The study enrolled healthy HIV-negative adults without recent acute infections or vaccinations as donors. Partitioning of CD4+ cells yielded a CD45RA+ naive subset and a CD45RA-negative memory subset. The data were produced by immunoSEQ multiplex PCR, yet TCRdb's version contains in-frame clones alone and is incomplete. This table has almost 750,000 clones, over 60% appearing once. V was pared by 5 bases and J by 1 base, with 8 bases of the junction left unmatched. The CDR3 spans 16 residues. CDR1 and CDR2 from the germline V gene are SGHTA and FQGNSA. This receptor was taken from a woman in her 30s in good health. The sequenced sample consisted of memory CD4+ T cells sorted from blood. Subset defined: CD45RA-negative fraction. The chain uses TRBV7-2 and TRBJ1-2, with 9 bases matching TRBD1. Here the CDR3 DNA reads TGTGCCAGCAGCCCACCGGGGACAGGGATTAACTATGGCTACACCTTC. This codes for CASSPPGTGINYGYTF.